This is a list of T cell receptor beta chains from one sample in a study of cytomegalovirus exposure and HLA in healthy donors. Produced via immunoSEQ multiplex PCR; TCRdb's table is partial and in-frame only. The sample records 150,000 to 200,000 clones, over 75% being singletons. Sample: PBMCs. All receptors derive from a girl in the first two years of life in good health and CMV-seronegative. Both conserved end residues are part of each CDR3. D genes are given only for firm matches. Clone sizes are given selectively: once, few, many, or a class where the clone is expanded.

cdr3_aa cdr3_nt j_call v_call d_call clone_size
CASDNVLQGAKTEAFF TGTGCCAGCGATAACGTACTACAGGGGGCCAAGACTGAAGCTTTCTTT TRBJ1-1 TRBV7-9 TRBD1 once
CASSFQGRGEKLFF TGTGCCAGCAGTTTTCAAGGGCGGGGTGAAAAACTGTTTTTT TRBJ1-4 TRBV27 . .
CASSFSGTTGELFF TGTGCCAGCAGCTTTAGCGGGACCACCGGGGAGCTGTTTTTT TRBJ2-2 TRBV14 TRBD2 .
CAWSPRGDEKLFF TGTGCCTGGAGCCCCAGGGGTGATGAAAAACTGTTTTTT TRBJ1-4 TRBV30 . .
CASSQPRRSGNTIYF TGCGCCAGCAGCCAACCAAGGAGGTCTGGAAACACCATATATTTT TRBJ1-3 TRBV4-1 . .
CAWRLSGRQGNTEAFF TGTGCCTGGAGGCTAAGCGGCAGACAGGGGAACACTGAAGCTTTCTTT TRBJ1-1 TRBV30 TRBD1 .
CASSQDGENTEAFF TGTGCCAGCAGCCAAGACGGGGAGAACACTGAAGCTTTCTTT TRBJ1-1 TRBV4-2 . few
CAWSVYLPRDSSYEQYF TGTGCCTGGAGTGTATATCTCCCGCGGGACAGCTCCTACGAGCAGTACTTC TRBJ2-7 TRBV30 . .
CAWGLAGGGDTQYF TGTGCCTGGGGACTAGCGGGGGGGGGAGATACGCAGTATTTT TRBJ2-3 TRBV6-1 TRBD2 .
CASSKALSTDTQYF TGTGCCAGTAGCAAAGCGCTTAGCACAGATACGCAGTATTTT TRBJ2-3 TRBV19 . few
CASSVGSGGAFTDTQYF TGTGCCAGCAGCGTAGGTAGCGGGGGGGCTTTCACAGATACGCAGTATTTT TRBJ2-3 TRBV9 TRBD2 .
CAWRVAGGSYEQYF TGTGCCTGGAGAGTAGCGGGAGGTTCCTACGAGCAGTACTTC TRBJ2-7 TRBV30 TRBD2 .
CASSVDPSRDPYNEQFF TGTGCCAGCAGCGTAGACCCTTCGCGGGATCCCTACAATGAGCAGTTCTTC TRBJ2-1 TRBV9 . .
CASSLVSEETQYF TGCGCCAGCAGCTTAGTATCGGAAGAGACCCAGTACTTC TRBJ2-5 TRBV5-1 . .
CASSLVAGRETQYF TGCGCCAGCAGCTTGGTAGCGGGACGAGAGACCCAGTACTTC TRBJ2-5 TRBV5-1 TRBD2 once
CASSLAGGTYEQYF TGTGCCAGCAGCTTGGCTGGCGGTACCTACGAGCAGTACTTC TRBJ2-7 TRBV5-6 . .
CASHRRGDTSNYGYTF TGTGCCAGTCACAGACGAGGGGACACCTCTAACTATGGCTACACCTTC TRBJ1-2 TRBV19 . .
CASSLSSGTGNEQFF TGTGCCAGCAGCTTGTCTAGCGGTACCGGAAATGAGCAGTTCTTC TRBJ2-1 TRBV5-8 TRBD2 once
CASSEREDYEQYF TGTGCCAGCAGTGAACGGGAGGATTACGAGCAGTACTTC TRBJ2-7 TRBV2 TRBD2 .
CASSPQWGGFNGELFF TGTGCCAGCAGCCCACAGTGGGGGGGGTTCAACGGGGAGCTGTTTTTT TRBJ2-2 TRBV5-4 TRBD2 .
CASRERAKNIQYF TGTGCCAGCAGGGAGAGAGCCAAAAACATTCAGTACTTC TRBJ2-4 TRBV27 . .
CASSQEPGVFYNEQFF TGCGCCAGCAGCCAAGAACCGGGAGTTTTCTACAATGAGCAGTTCTTC TRBJ2-1 TRBV4-1 . .
CAWSGNSLSTDTQYF TGTGCCTGGAGTGGAAACAGCTTAAGTACAGATACGCAGTATTTT TRBJ2-3 TRBV30 . .
CASSTASGFTDTQYF TGTGCCAGCAGTACCGCTAGCGGCTTCACAGATACGCAGTATTTT TRBJ2-3 TRBV6-1 TRBD2 .
CASSLGAGGGDTEAFF TGTGCCAGCAGCTTGGGGGCGGGGGGCGGAGACACTGAAGCTTTCTTT TRBJ1-1 TRBV5-4 . .
CASSLDKGTREQFF TGTGCCAGCAGCTTAGACAAGGGAACTAGGGAGCAGTTCTTC TRBJ2-1 TRBV7-9 . .
CASLLVGETQYF TGTGCCAGCCTGCTGGTCGGAGAGACCCAGTACTTC TRBJ2-5 TRBV2 . .
CASKTSEGSPLHF TGCGCCAGCAAGACTTCGGAGGGTTCACCCCTCCACTTT TRBJ1-6 TRBV5-1 . .
CASSGGPLYGYTF TGTGCCAGCTCAGGGGGCCCCCTCTATGGCTACACCTTC TRBJ1-2 TRBV9 TRBD1 .
CASSQDPSPGLAGDSGELFF TGCGCCAGCAGCCAAGATCCGTCGCCCGGACTAGCGGGAGATTCCGGGGAGCTGTTTTTT TRBJ2-2 TRBV4-3 TRBD2 .
CASSKTGVADTQYF TGTGCCAGCAGCAAGACAGGGGTTGCAGATACGCAGTATTTT TRBJ2-3 TRBV7-3 TRBD1 few
CASSPMYSNEQFF TGTGCCAGCAGCCCTATGTACTCCAATGAGCAGTTCTTC TRBJ2-1 TRBV9 . once
CSSSSGLAYEQYF TGTTCCAGCAGCTCTGGACTAGCCTACGAGCAGTACTTC TRBJ2-7 TRBV7-9 TRBD2 .
CASSSGGAADTQYF TGTGCCAGCAGTTCCGGGGGGGCCGCAGATACGCAGTATTTT TRBJ2-3 TRBV7-9 TRBD2 once
CASSLVVSWGRETQYF TGTGCCAGCAGCTTAGTTGTTTCTTGGGGGCGAGAGACCCAGTACTTC TRBJ2-5 TRBV7-9 . .
CAWSVEDRGLSFYNEQFF TGTGCCTGGAGTGTTGAGGACAGGGGTCTCTCCTTCTACAATGAGCAGTTCTTC TRBJ2-1 TRBV30 TRBD1 .
CAASRPPTEPPYEQYF TGTGCCGCCAGCAGACCTCCTACTGAACCGCCCTACGAGCAGTACTTC TRBJ2-7 TRBV15 . .
CASSYSGQGTYEQYF TGTGCCAGCAGTTACTCGGGACAGGGCACCTACGAGCAGTACTTC TRBJ2-7 TRBV6-5 TRBD1 .
CASSYSGRGETQYF TGTGCCAGCAGTTACTCAGGGAGAGGGGAGACCCAGTACTTC TRBJ2-5 TRBV6-5 . .
CASSRTGGALNTEAFF TGTGCCAGCAGTCGGACAGGGGGCGCCTTGAACACTGAAGCTTTCTTT TRBJ1-1 TRBV5-4 TRBD1 few
CASSVGGLAGGRNNEQFF TGTGCCAGCAGCGTAGGCGGGTTAGCGGGAGGCCGGAACAATGAGCAGTTCTTC TRBJ2-1 TRBV9 TRBD2 .
CASSELYWRWVYNEQFF TGTGCCAGCAGTGAATTGTATTGGAGATGGGTTTACAATGAGCAGTTCTTC TRBJ2-1 TRBV25-1 . .
CASSSLGRVTEQFF TGTGCCAGCAGCTCCCTTGGGAGGGTTACTGAGCAGTTCTTC TRBJ2-1 TRBV7-9 TRBD2 few
CASSVGLAGGETQYF TGTGCCAGCAGTGTCGGACTAGCGGGGGGAGAGACCCAGTACTTC TRBJ2-5 TRBV2 TRBD2 few
CASSPTGTGEEQYF TGTGCTAGCAGCCCAACTGGGACAGGGGAAGAGCAGTACTTC TRBJ2-7 TRBV7-7 TRBD1 .